Following are 14 T cell receptor beta chains from one sample sequenced in a study of tissue T cells after allogeneic stem cell transplantation. The protocol was immunoSEQ multiplex PCR, while the TCRdb copy is restricted to in-frame clones and leaves out a portion. Of about 4,600 clones in the sample, about 49% were seen once. Time point noted: mouse harvest day 14 after allogeneic transplant. Mouse grafts combined 10^7 T-cell-depleted bone marrow cells with 10^6 splenic CD5+ T cells. The sample taken for sequencing was lymph node tissue. The receptors here all came from a female BALB/c mouse given C57BL/6 T cells with graft-versus-host disease after an allogeneic hematopoietic cell transplant.

Concerning this clone: The gene names given are mouse names. Coverage ceases 1 residue before the CDR3 finishes, and the germline J gene fills in the end. The chain joins TRBV3 to TRBJ1-3; D is undetermined. Germline assignment: CDR1 SNHLY and CDR2 FYNGKV (reference sequence). This CDR3 has 14 residues. V lost 5 bases, J lost 0 bases, and 8 bases lay in between. CDR3 DNA, as far as it was read: TGTGCCAGCAGCGCTCAGAATTCTGGAAATACGCTCTAT. Translation gives CASSAQNSGNTLY. The whole CDR3 reads CASSAQNSGNTLYF.

As concerns this clone: The listed genes are named as in mouse. The observed sequence ends 1 residue before the CDR3 terminus, with the missing tail filled in from the germline J gene. The genes are TRBV13-3 and TRBJ2-2, with D perhaps TRBD1 (6 bases). The CDR3 totals 14 residues. Germline-derived CDR1 and CDR2 are NNHDY and SYVADS. V lost 4 bases and J 3 bases, leaving 10 bases between the germline ends. CDR3 bases read: TGTGCCAGCAGTTCCCAGGGGTACACCGGGCAGCTCTAC. It yields the protein CASSSQGYTGQLY. From start to end, the CDR3 is CASSSQGYTGQLYF.

With respect to this clone: Gene names follow the mouse nomenclature. Read coverage stops 1 residue before the CDR3 terminus; the germline J gene supplies the remainder. The chain combines TRBV26 with TRBJ2-1, with 9 positions matching TRBD2. CDR1 is KGHPV and CDR2 is FQNQEV in the germline V gene (reference sequence). The CDR3 consists of 13 residues. V lost 7 bases and J lost 6; bases outside the gene matches: 4. CDR3 region: CASKTGGRAEQFF. The covered CDR3 bases are TGTGCCAGCAAGACTGGGGGACGTGCTGAGCAGTTC.

This clone has only one observation. Gene names and germline match the mouse. The read ends 1 residue early relative to the CDR3; the germline J gene fills the gap. The chain has TRBV26 and TRBJ2-2; D tentatively reads TRBD1 or TRBD2 (6 bases each). The germline V gene encodes CDR1 KGHPV and CDR2 FQNQEV (reference sequence). Trimming took off 2 bases at V and 6 bases at J, with 7 bases between the two ends. The CDR3 length is 13 residues. The CDR3 bases that were read are TGTGCCAGCAGTCTGGGGGGCGCCGGGCAGCTCTAC. This encodes CASSLGGAGQLY. In full, the CDR3 is CASSLGGAGQLYF.

Relative to its sample, this clone is large (0.1 to 1%). Gene names are mouse gene names. Here the CDR3 reads CASSLYEDTQYF. The CDR3 bases that were read are TGTGCCAGCAGTCTGTATGAGGACACCCAGTAC. The V gene is TRBV24, the J gene TRBJ2-5, with no clear D. Read sequence stops 1 residue before the CDR3 end, and the germline J gene provides the missing end. The V end lost 0 bases, the J end lost 6 bases, and 4 bases lay between the germline ends. The CDR3 has 12 amino acids. Germline V gene lookup returns CDR1 KGHTA and CDR2 FRNEEI.

Details on this clone: The gene names given are mouse names. The read halts 1 residue ahead of the CDR3 end, with the missing end drawn from the germline J gene. The rearrangement uses TRBV26 and TRBJ1-6; D ambiguous. TRBJ1-6 is flagged as an ORF with uncertain function. CDR3 length: 14 amino acids. Germline lookup yields CDR1 KGHPV and CDR2 FQNQEV (reference sequence). With 4 bases removed from V and 0 bases from J, the gap between germline ends came to 4 bases. CDR3 DNA, as far as it was read: TGTGCCAGCAGTCGGAATTCCTATAATTCGCCCCTCTAC. This gives the protein CASSRNSYNSPLY. The full CDR3 is CASSRNSYNSPLYF.

This clone is labeled as medium-sized. Each gene name is a mouse one. With the read ending 1 residue before the CDR3 end, the germline J gene is used to fill in that end. V and J are TRBV19 and TRBJ2-1; TRBD1 is a possible D gene (6 bases). The CDR3 is 14 amino acids. Between the trimmed V and J ends, which lost 2 bases and 2 bases, there was a span of 8 bases. The germline V gene has CDR1 FNHDT and CDR2 SITEND (reference sequence). CDR3 amino acids: CASSIGTHYAEQFF. CDR3 bases read: TGTGCCAGCAGTATTGGGACACACTATGCTGAGCAGTTC.

This clone was seen only once. Genes here carry mouse names. The CDR3 is cut off 1 residue early in the read; its end comes from the germline J gene. Other DNA sequences within the sample encode an identical CDR3. The V and J genes are TRBV4 and TRBJ2-1, with 11 bases fitting TRBD2. The CDR3 loop spans 18 amino acids. In germline, CDR1 is LGHDT, CDR2 YNNKQL (reference sequence). The V segment lost 4 bases and the J segment 1 base; nucleotides outside the gene matches: 9. The covered CDR3 bases are TGTGCCAGCAGCTTAGACTGGGGGGGAGGGGGGAACTATGCTGAGCAGTTC. It translates to CASSLDWGGGGNYAEQF. In full, the CDR3 is CASSLDWGGGGNYAEQFF.

Comments on this clone: Germline and genes: mouse. The read is 1 residue too short to cover the CDR3 end, so that end is filled in from the germline J gene. The chain combines TRBV2 with TRBJ2-7; D is unresolved. CDR1 and CDR2 (germline): LGHNA, YSYQKL. The CDR3 spans 14 residues. The germline V and J ends were trimmed by 2 bases and 0 bases, with 8 bases remaining between them. Partial CDR3 DNA: TGTGCCAGCAGCCAACGAGACACCTCCTATGAACAGTAC. Translation gives CASSQRDTSYEQY. The entire CDR3 sequence reads CASSQRDTSYEQYF.

A note on this clone: Gene names and germline refer to mouse. The CDR3 sequence is CASGASQNTLYF. The covered CDR3 bases are TGTGCCAGCGGGGCTAGTCAAAACACCTTGTAC. The genes are TRBV15 and TRBJ2-4; D may correspond to TRBD1 or TRBD2 (5 bases each). The read ends 1 residue before the CDR3 terminus; that terminus is restored from the germline J gene. The ends were cut back, 8 bases at V and 0 bases at J, with 6 bases in the middle. Per the germline V gene, CDR1 is SGHND and CDR2 is FRSKSL. This CDR3 has 12 amino acids.

As to this clone: Here the gene names and germline are mouse. Coverage ceases 1 residue before the CDR3 finishes, and the germline J gene fills in the end. The chain employs TRBV12-2 and TRBJ2-4; D is unclear. Trimming removed 0 bases at V and 1 base at J, with 4 bases between. The CDR3 consists of 13 residues. CDR1 and CDR2 (germline): SGHLS, HYDKME. CDR3 protein: CASSLSGQNTLYF. Incomplete CDR3 DNA: TGTGCCAGCTCTCTCAGTGGTCAAAACACCTTGTAC.

As concerns this clone: Gene and germline names: mouse. The read is 1 residue too short to cover the CDR3 end, so that end is filled in from the germline J gene. The chain recombines TRBV5 with TRBJ2-4; no firm D call. The CDR3 runs to 14 residues. CDR1 LGHNA and CDR2 YNLKQL come from the germline V gene (reference sequence). The germline V and J ends were trimmed by 0 bases and 0 bases, with 4 bases remaining between them. The CDR3 sequence: CASSQENSQNTLYF. The sequenced CDR3 bases are TGTGCCAGCAGCCAAGAGAATAGTCAAAACACCTTGTAC.

To note about this clone: All gene names here are mouse names. Sequencing ends 1 residue short of the CDR3 end; the germline J gene provides the rest. The chain couples TRBV3 to TRBJ2-7; 7 bases line up with TRBD2. V was pared by 0 bases and J by 3 bases, with 2 bases of the junction left unmatched. Looked up from germline, CDR1 is SNHLY and CDR2 is FYNGKV (reference sequence). CDR3 size: 14 residues. Partial CDR3 DNA: TGTGCCAGCAGCTTAGCCGGGGGGGTCTATGAACAGTAC. Protein: CASSLAGGVYEQY. The entire CDR3 protein reads CASSLAGGVYEQYF.

Worth noting for this clone: Gene names are mouse gene names. The DNA ends 1 residue before the CDR3 does, and the rest of the CDR3 is filled in from the germline J gene. The chain combines TRBV2 with TRBJ1-1; D possibly corresponds to TRBD1 (6 bases). This CDR3 is 14 amino acids long. Trimming shortened V by 4 bases and J by 0 bases, and 9 bases separated the two germline ends. The germline gives CDR1 LGHNA, CDR2 YSYQKL. The DNA read from the CDR3 is TGTGCCAGCAGCCCGGGACAAGCAAACACAGAAGTCTTC. As protein: CASSPGQANTEVF. The entire CDR3 protein reads CASSPGQANTEVFF.